These 17 T cell receptor beta chains share one sample of origin, sequenced in a study of OX40 agonist ivuxolimab in advanced cancers. Measured with immunoSEQ multiplex PCR; TCRdb has only the in-frame clones, and not every one. The table records fewer than 90,000 clones, 87% of them present only once. The sequencing used CD4+ or CD8+ T cells sorted from blood, collected in a trial of the OX40 agonist ivuxolimab. These receptors were collected from an adult with an advanced solid tumor such as melanoma, head and neck, liver or kidney cancer.

The CDR3 DNA reads as TGTGCCAGCAGCTTAGGTCGGGCAGAGCAGTACTTC. This translates into CASSLGRAEQYF. The J gene is TRBJ2-7, the V gene TRBV13; no reliable D call. V was clipped by 0 bases and J by 7 bases, with 7 bases between them. This CDR3 is built from 12 residues. The germline V gene encodes CDR1 PRHDT and CDR2 FYEKMQ (reference sequence).

CDR3 bases: TGTGCCATCAAGGGGGGGGCGAACACTGAAGCTTTCTTT. This gives the protein CAIKGGANTEAFF. This chain links TRBV10-3 with TRBJ1-1; D may be TRBD1 (6 bases). Germline V gene data show CDR1 as ENHRY and CDR2 as SYGVKD. With 7 bases removed from V and 1 base from J, the gap between germline ends came to 10 bases. The CDR3 extends over 13 amino acids.

The V and J genes are TRBV5-1 and TRBJ1-1, with no clear D. Trimming took off 4 bases at V and 1 base at J, with 8 bases between the two ends. The germline V gene has CDR1 SGHRS and CDR2 YFSETQ. The CDR3 extends over 13 amino acids. CDR3 DNA sequence: TGCGCCAGCAGCATCCTCACGAACACTGAAGCTTTCTTT. Its protein product is CASSILTNTEAFF.

The chain joins TRBV28 to TRBJ1-5; 8 bases line up with TRBD1. Germline trimming cut 5 bases from V and 6 bases from J; bases unmatched to any gene: 15. Germline V lookup: CDR1 MDHEN, CDR2 SYDVKM. This CDR3 has 17 residues. The CDR3 bases are TGTGCCAGCAGTCCAACCCGGGACAGGTTCAAGGGTCAGCCCCAGCATTTT. Amino acids: CASSPTRDRFKGQPQHF.

Remarks on this clone: Other DNA sequences of this sample code for an identical CDR3. This chain links TRBV10-2 with TRBJ1-1; possible D gene TRBD1, 6 bases. V gave up 3 bases and J gave up 4 bases, with 15 bases separating them. The CDR3 sequence is 15 residues long. Germline values: CDR1 WSHSY, CDR2 SAAADI. CDR3 residues: CASSDPGTPGTEAFF. CDR3 in DNA: TGCGCCAGCAGTGACCCCGGGACACCTGGCACTGAAGCTTTCTTT.

DNA of the CDR3: TGTGCCAGCAGTTTCGTAGGTCTGGGGAGGGAGCAGTACTTC. Residues: CASSFVGLGREQYF. The chain carries TRBV27 and TRBJ2-7; perhaps TRBD2 as D (6 bases). The CDR3 sequence is 14 residues long. In germline, CDR1 is MNHEY, CDR2 SMNVEV (reference sequence). The V and J ends lost 3 bases and 7 bases respectively, with 16 bases between them.

The chain joins TRBV30 to TRBJ2-3, with unresolved D. Trimming removed 0 bases at V and 4 bases at J, with 5 bases between. The germline V gene encodes CDR1 GTSNPN and CDR2 SVGIG (reference sequence). CDR3 length equals 12 residues. The CDR3 DNA reads as TGTGCCTGGAGTGTAGTTCCAGATACGCAGTATTTT. This sequence encodes CAWSVVPDTQYF.

The chain links TRBV11-2 to TRBJ2-1, with 8 bases lining up with TRBD2. The CDR3 is 19 residues long. Trimming at V came to 6 bases and at J to 0 bases, leaving 16 bases not matched to a gene. Germline CDR1 and CDR2: SGHAT and FQNNGV. CDR3 DNA sequence: TGTGCCAGCAGGACGCAGTTTGGCGGGAGGAAGAGCTCCTACAATGAGCAGTTCTTC. Translation gives CASRTQFGGRKSSYNEQFF.

The V and J genes are TRBV11-2 and TRBJ2-6; unclear D gene. V gave up 0 bases and J gave up 4 bases, with 10 bases separating them. This CDR3 comprises 16 residues. Looked up from germline, CDR1 is SGHAT and CDR2 is FQNNGV. The CDR3: CASSLDPYSGANVLTF. CDR3 nucleotide sequence: TGTGCCAGCAGCTTAGATCCCTATTCGGGGGCCAACGTCCTGACTTTC.

The CDR3 DNA reads as TGTGCCAGCAGCGTAGTTGGATCCCCAGATACGCAGTATTTT. Translated: CASSVVGSPDTQYF. The V gene is TRBV9, the J gene TRBJ2-3; D gene unclear. The ends were cut back, 0 bases at V and 4 bases at J, with 9 bases in the middle. The CDR3 is 14 residues long. CDR1 and CDR2 from the germline V gene are SGDLS and YYNGEE.

The genes are TRBV7-6 and TRBJ2-5; D is uncertain. The germline V and J ends were trimmed by 0 bases and 1 base, with 9 bases remaining between them. The CDR3 sequence is 15 residues long. Germline values: CDR1 SGHVS, CDR2 FNYEAQ. CDR3 amino acids: CASSLAQSTQETQYF. The CDR3, as DNA: TGTGCCAGCAGCTTAGCTCAGAGTACCCAAGAGACCCAGTACTTC.

This chain uses TRBV29-1 with TRBJ2-3, with D possibly TRBD2 on 6 matching bases. Germline CDR1 and CDR2: SQVTM and ANQGSEA. The CDR3 has 13 residues. Trimming removed 6 bases from V and 1 base from J, with 11 bases in between. The CDR3 region has the DNA TGCAGCGTAGATTCTAGCGGCACAGATACGCAGTATTTT. This gives the protein CSVDSSGTDTQYF.

The chain uses TRBV9 and TRBJ1-1; no clear D. The V gene lost 4 bases and the J gene lost 2 bases, with 15 bases spanning the gap. Germline values: CDR1 SGDLS, CDR2 YYNGEE. The CDR3 totals 15 residues. Written as DNA, the CDR3 is TGTGCCAGCAGCTCCCAGGTGGAGATTAACACTGAAGCTTTCTTT. As protein: CASSSQVEINTEAFF.

The CDR3 nucleotides are TGCGCCAGCAGCCCGGGACATAAGGGTCAAGAGACCCAGTACTTC. Protein product: CASSPGHKGQETQYF. V usage is TRBV5-1 and J usage is TRBJ2-5, with D tentatively TRBD1 (6 bases). CDR1 is SGHRS, CDR2 YFSETQ, per germline. The CDR3 totals 15 residues. V was clipped by 4 bases and J by 2 bases, with 15 bases between them.

This clone was seen a single time. The V and J genes are TRBV27 and TRBJ2-1, with 7 bases identical to TRBD1. The CDR3 runs to 13 residues. Germline lookup yields CDR1 MNHEY and CDR2 SMNVEV (reference sequence). J gave up 13 bases and V 5 bases, and 11 bases lay outside the gene matches. The CDR3 here is CASSATGQGDQFF. The DNA for the CDR3 is TGTGCCAGCAGTGCAACCGGGCAGGGGGATCAGTTCTTC.

The CDR3 loop reads CASGTGGYGNTIYF. CDR3 bases: TGTGCCAGCGGGACAGGGGGTTATGGAAACACCATATATTTT. The chain combines TRBV28 with TRBJ1-3; 11 positions agree with TRBD1. Germline assignment: CDR1 MDHEN and CDR2 SYDVKM. The V segment lost 8 bases and the J segment 3 bases; nucleotides outside the gene matches: 3. This CDR3 is built from 14 residues.

This chain links TRBV29-1 with TRBJ1-1; 9 nucleotides line up with TRBD1. CDR1 is SQVTM, CDR2 ANQGSEA, per germline. Unmatched junction bases numbered 18, after V lost 7 bases and J lost 6 bases. The CDR3 has 16 residues. The CDR3 DNA follows: TGCAGCGGCTGGAAAACAGGGGGCGCGGCAGTCTCTGAAGCTTTCTTT. Translated: CSGWKTGGAAVSEAFF.